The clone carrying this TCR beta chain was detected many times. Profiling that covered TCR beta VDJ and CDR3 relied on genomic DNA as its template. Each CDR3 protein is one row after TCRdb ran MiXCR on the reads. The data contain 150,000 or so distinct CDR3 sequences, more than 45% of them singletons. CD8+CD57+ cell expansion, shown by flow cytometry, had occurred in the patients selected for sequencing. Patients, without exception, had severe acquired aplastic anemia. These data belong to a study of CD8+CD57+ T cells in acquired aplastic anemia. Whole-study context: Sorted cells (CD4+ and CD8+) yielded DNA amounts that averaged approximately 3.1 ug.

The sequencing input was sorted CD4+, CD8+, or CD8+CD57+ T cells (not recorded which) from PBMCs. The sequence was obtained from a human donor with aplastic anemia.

The CDR3 DNA reads TGTGCCAGCAGCTACTACTTACTGGGGGCGAACACTGAAGCTTTCTTT. It codes for CASSYYLLGANTEAFF. The genes are TRBV5-8 and TRBJ1-1; TRBD1 might be the D (6 bases). The CDR3 is made up of 16 amino acids. The ends were cut back, 3 bases at V and 1 base at J, with 16 bases in the middle. Germline V CDR1 and CDR2: SGHTS, YDEGEE.